Shown below are 22 T cell receptor beta chains from a single sample sequenced in a study of Graves' ophthalmopathy and Graves' hyperthyroidism. The study amplified TCR beta CDR3 regions using RNA transcripts. First-round RT-PCR relied on HTBI primers, and a second-round multiplex PCR came next. TCRdb re-called the multiplex PCR reads through MiXCR, storing one row per CDR3 protein. Of hundreds of thousands of distinct CDR3 sequences listed, around a fifth were seen once; the top ten hold around 6.5%. The sequencing input was peripheral blood. The origin of the receptors is a woman under 30 with stable Graves' hyperthyroidism. Some clones in this sample may be carry-over from other donors' samples.

The V and J genes are TRBV6-2 or TRBV6-3 and TRBJ1-1; D is possibly TRBD1 (5 bases). Germline CDR1 and CDR2: MNHEY and SVGEGT. V dropped 6 bases and J dropped 5 bases, with 16 bases sitting between them. This CDR3 has 14 amino acids. The CDR3 region is CASSYQPGTTEAFF. The CDR3 DNA sequence: TGTGCCAGCAGCTACCAACCCGGGACGACTGAAGCTTTCTTT.

This clonotype was recorded many times. The V gene is TRBV20-1, the J gene TRBJ1-2; D ambiguous. Trimming stripped 2 bases from V and 3 bases from J, with 10 bases between. This CDR3 spans 13 amino acids. Germline V gene data show CDR1 as DFQATT and CDR2 as SNEGSKA (reference sequence). The CDR3 bases are TGCAGTGCTAGACAAGCGGACGACTATGGCTACACCTTC. Translated, it gives CSARQADDYGYTF.

This clonotype has ten or more counts. The J gene is TRBJ2-7, the V gene TRBV12-3 or TRBV12-4; no firm D call. There are 15 residues in the CDR3. The V and J ends lost 5 bases and 0 bases respectively, with 14 bases between them. CDR3 in DNA: TGTGCCAGCAGTGCGGAACTGGTTAGCTCCTACGAGCAGTACTTC. Translation: CASSAELVSSYEQYF.

The chain is built from TRBV27 and TRBJ1-2; D is unclear. Germline V gene sequence: CDR1 MNHEY, CDR2 SMNVEV (reference sequence). The CDR3 runs 15 residues. The ends were cut back, 0 bases at V and 7 bases at J, with 15 bases in the middle. CDR3 loop: CASSLSGSFLLGYTF. Here the CDR3 DNA reads TGTGCCAGCAGTTTATCCGGTAGTTTCCTTCTTGGCTACACCTTC.

This chain links TRBV6-1 with TRBJ1-1, with D possibly being TRBD1 (6 bases). There are 12 residues in the CDR3. V lost 4 bases to trimming and J lost 8 bases, with 11 bases between them. Germline V gives CDR1 MNHNS, CDR2 SASEGT. CDR3 bases: TGTGCCAGCAGTGGACAGGCAGGCGAAGCTTTCTTT. The encoded protein is CASSGQAGEAFF.

This clonotype has only a few counts. The chain combines TRBV28 with TRBJ1-3; unclear D gene. CDR1 is MDHEN, CDR2 SYDVKM, per germline. The CDR3 is 12 residues long. Trimming removed 6 bases at V and 1 base at J, with 4 bases between. The CDR3 reads CASRQSGNTIYF. In nucleotides, the CDR3 is TGTGCCAGCAGACAATCTGGAAACACCATATATTTT.

This clonotype has a handful of counts. The V call is TRBV10-3, the J call TRBJ1-2, with 10 bases fitting TRBD1. This CDR3 is built from 15 residues. Per the germline V gene, CDR1 is ENHRY and CDR2 is SYGVKD. J was trimmed by 6 bases and V by 11 bases; bases with no gene match: 15. The CDR3 spells CAEASAPGQGNGYTF. CDR3 nucleotide sequence: TGTGCCGAGGCGTCAGCCCCGGGACAGGGGAATGGCTACACCTTC.

Of note for this clonotype: Given the absence of the conserved phenylalanine or tryptophan at the CDR3 end, a read error is likely. V gene TRBV11-2 combines with J gene TRBJ2-7; D gene unclear. With 3 bases removed from V and 2 bases from J, the gap between germline ends came to 11 bases. The CDR3 loop spans 14 amino acids. Germline assignment: CDR1 SGHAT and CDR2 FQNNGV. The CDR3 reads CASSFERHPYEQYD. The CDR3 DNA is TGTGCCAGCAGCTTTGAGAGGCATCCCTACGAGCAGTACGAC.

This clonotype appeared a few times. CDR3 protein: CSARSRRGTEAFF. The CDR3 nucleotides read TGCAGTGCTAGATCCCGGCGAGGCACTGAAGCTTTCTTT. This chain connects TRBV20-1 to TRBJ1-1; D call uncertain. CDR3 length: 13 amino acids. The germline gives CDR1 DFQATT, CDR2 SNEGSKA (reference sequence). Trimming removed 2 bases from V and 4 bases from J, with 11 bases in between.

A few counts support this clonotype. The chain combines TRBV7-2 with TRBJ1-3; D gene uncertain. The CDR3 is made up of 15 amino acids. Germline V lookup: CDR1 SGHTA, CDR2 FQGNSA. Trimming took off 1 base at V and 0 bases at J, with 7 bases between the two ends. The CDR3 here is CASSLGPSSGNTIYF. CDR3 DNA: TGTGCCAGCAGCTTAGGACCAAGCTCTGGAAACACCATATATTTT.

The CDR3 loop reads CATSRDRRGTGELFF. CDR3 in DNA: TGTGCCACCAGCAGGGACAGAAGGGGCACCGGGGAGCTGTTTTTT. The chain employs TRBV15 and TRBJ2-2; possibly TRBD1 for D (6 bases). The CDR3 is made up of 15 amino acids. Trimming cost V 3 bases and J 4 bases, with 12 bases left between them. Germline V gene lookup returns CDR1 LNHNV and CDR2 YYDKDF (reference sequence).

This clonotype was seen repeatedly, ten times or more. This chain uses TRBV28 with TRBJ1-1; TRBD1 aligns across 9 bases. The junction had 6 bases not matched to a gene; V was cut back by 4 bases and J by 3 bases. This CDR3 region has 15 residues. Germline CDR1 reads MDHEN; CDR2 reads SYDVKM. The CDR3 reads CASSSGQGMDTEAFF. DNA of the CDR3: TGTGCCAGCAGTTCGGGACAGGGAATGGACACTGAAGCTTTCTTT.

The chain couples TRBV27 to TRBJ2-7; D unclear. Trimming stripped 0 bases from V and 3 bases from J, with 9 bases between. Germline V gives CDR1 MNHEY, CDR2 SMNVEV (reference sequence). CDR3 length: 14 amino acids. The CDR3, as DNA: TGTGCCAGCAGTTTATCGTTTCGCGGCTACGAGCAGTACTTC. This translates into CASSLSFRGYEQYF.

Concerning this clonotype itself: Mismatch with germline at one junction end may stem from a read error. The chain is built from TRBV10-3 and TRBJ2-7; D may be TRBD1 (6 bases). Looked up from germline, CDR1 is ENHRY and CDR2 is SYGVKD. The CDR3 has 14 residues. CDR3 DNA: TGTGCCATCAGTGAGTCCGGGACACAATACGAGCATTACTTC. It encodes CAISESGTQYEHYF.

At least ten counts were recorded for this clonotype. This chain uses TRBV30 with TRBJ1-6, with a tentative D call TRBD1 (5 bases). The CDR3 length is 14 residues. Trimming left V 5 bases short and J 8 bases short, with 16 bases between. Germline V lookup: CDR1 GTSNPN, CDR2 SVGIG (reference sequence). Here the CDR3 DNA reads TGTGCCTGGGGATGGGGCCAAGGATATTCACCCCTCCACTTT. This encodes CAWGWGQGYSPLHF.

There are many counts of this clonotype. V is TRBV5-4 and J is TRBJ1-2, with D unclear. From germline, CDR1 is SGHNT and CDR2 YYREEE (reference sequence). The CDR3 covers 14 residues. The germline V and J ends were trimmed by 2 bases and 0 bases, with 8 bases remaining between them. The CDR3 DNA follows: TGTGCCAGCAGCTTCATGACCTCTAACTATGGCTACACCTTC. This encodes CASSFMTSNYGYTF.

This clonotype was seen a handful of times. The chain uses TRBV6-1 and TRBJ2-7, with a possible D match to TRBD2 (5 bases). V was shortened by 3 bases and J by 3 bases, with 12 bases between the two germline ends. From germline, CDR1 is MNHNS and CDR2 SASEGT. The CDR3 is 14 residues long. As DNA, the CDR3 is TGTGCCAGCAGTGAGATTATAGAGGGCTACGAGCAGTACTTC. This encodes CASSEIIEGYEQYF.

This clonotype came up many times. This chain joins TRBV28 and TRBJ2-5, with TRBD2 matching 16 bases. Germline CDR1 and CDR2: MDHEN and SYDVKM. The CDR3 runs 18 residues. J was trimmed by 5 bases and V by 4 bases; bases with no gene match: 10. The CDR3 loop reads CASSSAGLAGGPHETQYF. The CDR3 DNA sequence: TGTGCCAGCAGTTCCGCGGGACTAGCGGGAGGGCCACATGAGACCCAGTACTTC.

The sample holds many counts of this clonotype. V usage is TRBV11-2 and J usage is TRBJ2-7, with D perhaps being TRBD1 or TRBD2 (5 bases each). The CDR3 has 13 residues. V lost 3 bases and J lost 6, with 12 bases in between. Germline CDR1 SGHAT, CDR2 FQNNGV. In nucleotides, the CDR3 is TGTGCCAGCAGCTTGGGCGTGGGACCCGAGCAGTACTTC. It translates to CASSLGVGPEQYF.

This clonotype was observed at least ten times. The V call is TRBV29-1, the J call TRBJ2-7; D is unresolved. Trimming removed 4 bases at V and 0 bases at J, with 7 bases between. This CDR3 spans 12 amino acids. Germline-derived CDR1 and CDR2 are SQVTM and ANQGSEA. The chain's CDR3 is CSVGNSSYEQYF. The CDR3 nucleotides read TGCAGCGTTGGAAACAGCTCCTACGAGCAGTACTTC.

This rearrangement joins TRBV6-5 to TRBJ2-5; 8 bases fit TRBD1. Germline values: CDR1 MNHEY, CDR2 SVGAGI. This CDR3 is 17 amino acids long. Trimming removed 10 bases from V and 1 base from J; junction bases left unmatched: 17. CDR3 amino acids: CATTSLSGGPPQETQYF. In nucleotides, the CDR3 is TGTGCCACCACTTCTCTCTCAGGGGGCCCACCCCAAGAGACCCAGTACTTC.

The gene calls are TRBV18 and TRBJ1-1; TRBD1 matches at 8 bases. The CDR3 totals 16 residues. V was pared by 2 bases and J by 0 bases, with 5 bases of the junction left unmatched. Per germline, CDR1 KGHSH and CDR2 LQKENI. CDR3 DNA sequence: TGTGCCAGCTCACCATCAGGGGGCTCGATGAACACTGAAGCTTTCTTT. It yields the protein CASSPSGGSMNTEAFF.